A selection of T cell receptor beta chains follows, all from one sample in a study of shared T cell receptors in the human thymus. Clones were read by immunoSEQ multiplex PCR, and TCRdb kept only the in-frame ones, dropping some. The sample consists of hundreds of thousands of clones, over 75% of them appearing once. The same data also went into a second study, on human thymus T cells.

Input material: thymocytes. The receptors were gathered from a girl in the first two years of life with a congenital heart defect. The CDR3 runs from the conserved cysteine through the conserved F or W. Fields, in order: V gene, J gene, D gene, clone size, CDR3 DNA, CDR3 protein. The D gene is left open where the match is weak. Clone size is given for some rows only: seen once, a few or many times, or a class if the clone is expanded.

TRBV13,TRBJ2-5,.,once,TGTGCCAGCAGTCCCGGGGTCACGGGGGAGACCCAGTACTTC,CASSPGVTGETQYF
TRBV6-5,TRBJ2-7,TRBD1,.,TGTGCCAGCAGTCGGACAGGGAGGAACTACGAGCAGTACTTC,CASSRTGRNYEQYF
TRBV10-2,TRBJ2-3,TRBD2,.,TGCGCCAGCGGGACTAGCGGGGGGTCCACAGATACGCAGTATTTT,CASGTSGGSTDTQYF
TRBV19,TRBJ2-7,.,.,TGTGCCAGTAGTATAACAGACCAGTACTTC,CASSITDQYF
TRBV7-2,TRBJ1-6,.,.,TGTGCCAGCAGCGAGACAGGCCACCTCTATAATTCACCCCTCCACTTT,CASSETGHLYNSPLHF
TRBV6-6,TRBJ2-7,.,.,TGTGCCAGCAGTTACTTGGACGGACAATTTTCCTACGAGCAGTACTTC,CASSYLDGQFSYEQYF
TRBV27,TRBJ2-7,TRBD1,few,TGTGCCAGCAGTTTTTATCCCCGAGAAGGGGGCATATCCTACTACGAGCAGTACTTC,CASSFYPREGGISYYEQYF
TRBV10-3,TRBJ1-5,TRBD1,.,TGTGCCATCAGTGAGTTATGGGACAGGGATCAGCCCCAGCATTTT,CAISELWDRDQPQHF
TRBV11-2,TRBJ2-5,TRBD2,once,TGTGCCAGCAGCTTAGAGGGTTGGCGGGGGGGGACCCAGTACTTC,CASSLEGWRGGTQYF
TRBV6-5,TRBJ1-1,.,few,TGTGCCAGCAGTTCAGGGTCGGGTGAAGCTTTCTTT,CASSSGSGEAFF
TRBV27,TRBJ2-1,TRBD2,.,TGTGCCAGCAGTCCCCCTCCGGGACAGGGGTATGCGACTAGCGGGGGGGGCTCCTACAATGAGCAGTTCTTC,CASSPPPGQGYATSGGGSYNEQFF
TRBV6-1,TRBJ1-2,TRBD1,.,TGTGCCAGCAGGGGGGGACAGGGTTATCGGGGCTACACCTTC,CASRGGQGYRGYTF
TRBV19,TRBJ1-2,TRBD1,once,TGTGCCAGTAGGAAAGACAGGGACCACTATGGCTACACCTTC,CASRKDRDHYGYTF
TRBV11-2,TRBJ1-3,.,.,TGTGCCAGCAGCCTCTTCCTCTCTGGAAACACCATATATTTT,CASSLFLSGNTIYF
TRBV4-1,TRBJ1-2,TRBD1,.,TGCGCCAGCAGCCAAGAGGCAGGGGGCGCGGGGGGCTACACCTTC,CASSQEAGGAGGYTF
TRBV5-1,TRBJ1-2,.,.,TGCGCCAGCAGCTTGGACAGATCATATGGCTACACCTTC,CASSLDRSYGYTF
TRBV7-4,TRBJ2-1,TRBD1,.,TGTGCCAGCAGCCCATTTCCGGGACAGGGGGTTGAGCAGTTCTTC,CASSPFPGQGVEQFF
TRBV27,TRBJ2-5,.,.,TGTGCCAGCAGTTTCGGGGTAGCGATAGAGACCCAGTACTTC,CASSFGVAIETQYF
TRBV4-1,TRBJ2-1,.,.,TGCGCCAGCACCCAAGGTAGAAATGAGCAGTTCTTC,CASTQGRNEQFF
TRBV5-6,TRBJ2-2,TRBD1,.,TGTGCCAGCACGCCCCCGAGGGACAGGGGGCTCAGCACCGGGGAGCTGTTTTTT,CASTPPRDRGLSTGELFF
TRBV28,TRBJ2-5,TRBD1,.,TGTGCCAGCAACTATACAGGGGGCGAGGAGACCCAGTACTTC,CASNYTGGEETQYF
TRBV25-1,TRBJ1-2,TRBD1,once,TGTGCCAGCAGTGACCGACAGGGACCCGACTATGGCTACACCTTC,CASSDRQGPDYGYTF
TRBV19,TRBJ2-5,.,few,TGTGCCAGTAGTACCCTCAGGGAAGGGACCCAGTACTTC,CASSTLREGTQYF